This T cell receptor (beta chain) was documented in a study of T cells after yellow fever vaccination. The study, taken as a whole, reports: Reappearance after the booster was seen for most primary-vaccination clones, at 96% CD4 and 75% to 90% CD8. FACS-sorted repertoires could contain abundant clonotypes contaminating from the bulk population.

The table lists this clonotype with many counts. What it binds is not known. Germline-derived CDR1 and CDR2 are MNHEY and SVGAGI. V was pared by 8 bases and J by 2 bases, with 13 bases between. The CDR3 consists of 14 residues. MiXCR was run by TCRdb on the 5' RACE reads, yielding one entry per CDR3 protein. The sample contains 250,000 to 350,000 distinct CDR3 sequences, around 4.3% of which appear only once. The J gene is TRBJ2-1, the V gene TRBV6-5; D may correspond to TRBD1 or TRBD2 (5 bases each). This specimen consisted of PBMCs, obtained 15 days after the yellow fever booster vaccination. The TCR sequence derives from a young man who received the YFV17D yellow fever vaccine. This CDR3 is CASARDAAYNEQFF. The CDR3 coding sequence is TGTGCCAGCGCCCGGGACGCCGCCTACAATGAGCAGTTCTTC.